The clone carrying this T cell receptor beta chain has at least ten counts. The antigen remains undetermined. The investigators amplified TCR beta CDR3 regions from RNA transcripts. With the HTBI primer set, the TCR CDR3 went through a first round of RT-PCR. TCRdb ran MiXCR on the multiplex PCR reads and lists one entry per CDR3 protein. The sample holds under 350,000 distinct CDR3 sequences, roughly 13% seen once. The CDR3 length is 14 residues. Germline V gene data show CDR1 as MGHRA and CDR2 as YSYEKL. The ends lost 4 bases at V and 5 bases at J; junction bases unmatched: 8. Clinical symptoms, serum thyroxine, TRAb, thyroid ultrasound and orbital computed tomography informed diagnoses. Blood from later-ophthalmopathy patients was taken at first hyperthyroidism diagnosis. This entry belongs to a study of T cells in Graves' hyperthyroidism and ophthalmopathy. Overall study results and limits: The authors' 13 V-J model separated ophthalmopathy from stable hyperthyroidism.

This receptor was taken from a woman in her twenties or thirties with Graves' hyperthyroidism that later progressed to Graves' ophthalmopathy. Sequencing was done on a sample of blood. The chain couples TRBV4-1 to TRBJ2-7, with 7 bases identical to TRBD2. CDR3 protein: CASSRPRGGDEQYF. CDR3 bases: TGCGCCAGCAGCCGCCCCCGCGGGGGTGACGAGCAGTACTTC.